This T cell receptor (beta chain) was found in a study of Ad26.COV2.S vaccination and SARS-CoV-2 variants. As for the study in general: Ad26.COV2.S shots went into the muscle once or twice, 56 days apart.

Broader study findings: Reported findings describe substantial breadth in spike-specific CD8+ and CD4+ T cell responses following vaccination. Vaccinees displayed broader spike-specific TCR repertoires than placebo recipients.

Documented treatment: approximately 18 received Ad26.COV2.S at low or high dose, single or two shots; about 5 received placebo; per-sample allocation not given. On day 63 after the first injection, vaccine and placebo recipients gave samples. In the vaccine, an Ad26 vector expressed the SARS-CoV-2 spike of the Wuhan strain. A remark on this clone: What it binds is not known.

Per germline, CDR1 LNHNV and CDR2 YYDKDF (reference sequence). This CDR3 is built from 18 residues. V lost 3 bases, J lost 0 bases, and 5 bases stayed unmatched. TCRdb's copy holds only in-frame clones and misses some; the assay was immunoSEQ multiplex PCR. The sample consists of over 300,000 clones, 83% of them appearing once. The TCR originated in a person aged 18 to 65 who received the Ad26.COV2.S COVID-19 vaccine or a placebo. Source: peripheral blood, taken in a trial of Ad26.COV2.S vaccine versus placebo. J is TRBJ1-4 and V is TRBV15; 12 bases agree with TRBD1. In DNA, the CDR3 is TGTGCCACCAGCAGGGGACAGGGGGCGCGGTCAACTAATGAAAAACTGTTTTTT. It is translated as CATSRGQGARSTNEKLFF.